This T cell receptor (beta chain) was profiled in a study of cytomegalovirus exposure and HLA in healthy donors. Whole-study context: Samples from HLA-typed donors yielded some 85 million unique TCRs in an early data release.

This CDR3 has 14 residues. Trimming cost V 5 bases and J 5 bases, with 15 bases left between them. Germline CDR1 reads SNHLY; CDR2 reads FYNNEI. As for this clone: Its antigen is not known.

Study results and caveats: In a later analysis, at a false discovery rate of 0.05, under 20,000 TCR beta sequences were associated with HLA alleles.

Researchers ran the PCR with 60 Vbeta and 13 Jbeta primers. The assay was immunoSEQ multiplex PCR, and TCRdb's table has in-frame clones only and misses some. The repertoire shows 110,000 to 150,000 clones; the top ten hold about 2.2%. Sequencing input: PBMCs. This TCR was sampled from a woman under 30 in good health and CMV-seronegative. This sequence joins TRBV2 and TRBJ2-5; tentatively, D is TRBD2 (6 bases). Here the CDR3 reads CASSQRFGGETQYF. CDR3 DNA: TGTGCCAGCAGTCAGCGCTTTGGGGGGGAGACCCAGTACTTC.